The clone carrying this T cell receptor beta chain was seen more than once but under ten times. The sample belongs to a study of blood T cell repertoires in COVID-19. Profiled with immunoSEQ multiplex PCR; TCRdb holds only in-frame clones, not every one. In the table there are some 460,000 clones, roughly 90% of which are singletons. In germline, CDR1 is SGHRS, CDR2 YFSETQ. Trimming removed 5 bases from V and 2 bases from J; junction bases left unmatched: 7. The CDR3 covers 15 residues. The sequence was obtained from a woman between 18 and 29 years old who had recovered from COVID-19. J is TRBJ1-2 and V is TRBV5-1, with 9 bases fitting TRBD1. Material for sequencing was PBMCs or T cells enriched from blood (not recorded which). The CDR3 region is CASSVSGQGNYGYTF. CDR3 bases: TGCGCCAGCAGTGTATCCGGACAGGGGAACTATGGCTACACCTTC. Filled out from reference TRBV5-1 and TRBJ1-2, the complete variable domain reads KAGVTQTPRYLIKTRGQQVTLSCSPISGHRSVSWYQQTPGQGLQFLFEYFSETQRNKGNFPGRFSGRQFSNSRSEMNVSTLELGDSALYLCASSVSGQGNYGYTFGSGTRLTVV.